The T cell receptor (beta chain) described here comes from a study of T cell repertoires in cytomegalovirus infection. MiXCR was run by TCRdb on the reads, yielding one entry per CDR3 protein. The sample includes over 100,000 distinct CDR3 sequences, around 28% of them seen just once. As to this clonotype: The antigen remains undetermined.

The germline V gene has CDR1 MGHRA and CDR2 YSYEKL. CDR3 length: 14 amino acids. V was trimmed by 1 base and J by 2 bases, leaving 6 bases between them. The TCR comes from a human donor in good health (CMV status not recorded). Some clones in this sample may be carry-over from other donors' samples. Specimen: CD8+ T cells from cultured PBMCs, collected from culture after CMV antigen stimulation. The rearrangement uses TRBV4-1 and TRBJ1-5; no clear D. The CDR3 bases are TGCGCCAGCAGCCAAGTAGGTGGCAATCAGCCCCAGCATTTT. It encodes CASSQVGGNQPQHF.